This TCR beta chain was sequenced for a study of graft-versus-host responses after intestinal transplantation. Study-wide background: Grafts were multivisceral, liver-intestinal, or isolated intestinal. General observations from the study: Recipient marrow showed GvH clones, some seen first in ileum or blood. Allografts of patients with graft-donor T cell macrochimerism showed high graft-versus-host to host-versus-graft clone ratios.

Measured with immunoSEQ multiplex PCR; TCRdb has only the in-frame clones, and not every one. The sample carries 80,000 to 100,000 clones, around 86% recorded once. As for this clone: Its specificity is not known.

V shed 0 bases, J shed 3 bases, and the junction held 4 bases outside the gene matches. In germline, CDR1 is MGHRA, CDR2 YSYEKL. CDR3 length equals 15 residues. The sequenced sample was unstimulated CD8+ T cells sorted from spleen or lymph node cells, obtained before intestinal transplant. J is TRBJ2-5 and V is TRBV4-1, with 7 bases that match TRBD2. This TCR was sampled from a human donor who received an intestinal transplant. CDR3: CASSQDDGGKETQYF. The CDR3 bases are TGCGCCAGCAGCCAAGATGACGGGGGGAAAGAGACCCAGTACTTC.